This paragraph covers one T cell receptor beta chain sequence. Its antigen is unknown. The sampling schedule covered blood at baseline, cycle 4 day 1, and cycle 7 day 1. Trimming left V 7 bases short and J 6 bases short, with 19 bases between. CDR1 and CDR2 (germline): MNHEY, SMNVEV (reference sequence). This CDR3 has 15 residues. This record comes from a study of OX40 agonist ivuxolimab in advanced cancers. Study-wide background: Every 2 weeks, patients got intravenous ivuxolimab at one of six dose levels (0.01-10 mg/kg). A partial response was reached by three patients: one with hepatocellular carcinoma and two with cutaneous melanoma.

The study, taken as a whole, reports: Partial responders at 0.1-3.0 mg/kg had among the lowest clonal expansion.

Data came from immunoSEQ multiplex PCR; TCRdb stores just in-frame clones and leaves some out. Of 95,000 to 100,000 clones listed, about 90% are singletons. This TCR was recovered from an adult with an advanced solid tumor such as melanoma, head and neck, liver or kidney cancer. The specimen was CD4+ or CD8+ T cells sorted from blood, collected in a trial of the OX40 agonist ivuxolimab. The rearrangement links TRBV27 to TRBJ2-1, with a weak D call TRBD2 (6 bases). Written as DNA, the CDR3 is TGTGCCAGCACCCCCGGGACTCCACAACTCAATGAGCAGTTCTTC. Translated: CASTPGTPQLNEQFF.